The 32 T cell receptor beta chains presented below share a single source sample, sequenced in a study of PD-1 blockade in classical Hodgkin lymphoma. Data came from immunoSEQ multiplex PCR; TCRdb stores just in-frame clones and leaves some out. The table has roughly 70,000 clones, about 93% seen once. Specified time point: newly diagnosed, previously untreated cHL patient sample. Sequenced input: peripheral blood mononuclear cells (PBMCs). The receptors were sampled from a human donor with classical Hodgkin lymphoma.

V usage is TRBV6-1 and J usage is TRBJ2-1, with a possible D match to TRBD1 (6 bases). The CDR3 spans 16 residues. Germline V gene lookup returns CDR1 MNHNS and CDR2 SASEGT. V gave up 4 bases and J gave up 7 bases, with 20 bases separating them. This chain's CDR3 is CASSGIKESGENEQFF. The CDR3 coding sequence is TGTGCCAGCAGTGGGATAAAGGAGTCAGGGGAGAATGAGCAGTTCTTC.

The rearrangement joins TRBV30 to TRBJ2-2; no clear D. Between the trimmed V and J ends, which lost 8 bases and 5 bases, there was a span of 15 bases. Looked up from germline, CDR1 is GTSNPN and CDR2 is SVGIG (reference sequence). The CDR3 covers 13 residues. The CDR3 spells CAKVKGLTGELFF. The CDR3 nucleotides are TGTGCCAAAGTAAAGGGTCTGACCGGGGAGCTGTTTTTT.

V is TRBV18 and J is TRBJ1-1, with D possibly being TRBD1 (6 bases). The CDR3 runs to 15 residues. Germline V gene sequence: CDR1 KGHSH, CDR2 LQKENI. Trimming cost V 1 base and J 0 bases, with 9 bases left between them. CDR3 sequence: CASSPQRDMNTEAFF. The CDR3 bases are TGTGCCAGCTCACCACAACGGGACATGAACACTGAAGCTTTCTTT.

V gene TRBV6-5 combines with J gene TRBJ2-6, with D tentatively TRBD2 (6 bases). The germline V and J ends were trimmed by 2 bases and 2 bases, with 10 bases remaining between them. This CDR3 region has 16 residues. CDR1 and CDR2 (germline): MNHEY, SVGAGI. In nucleotides, the CDR3 is TGTGCCAGCAGTTACGGGAGGCCACCTGGGGCCAACGTCCTGACTTTC. As protein: CASSYGRPPGANVLTF.

V is TRBV9 and J is TRBJ1-4; TRBD1 agrees at 7 bases. CDR1 is SGDLS and CDR2 is YYNGEE in the germline V gene. With 3 bases clipped from V and 5 bases from J, the junction kept 7 bases outside the gene matches. The CDR3 loop spans 15 amino acids. The CDR3 here is CASSAAPTGNEKLFF. The CDR3 DNA follows: TGTGCCAGCAGCGCCGCCCCGACAGGGAATGAAAAACTGTTTTTT.

This chain links TRBV5-4 with TRBJ2-3; D perhaps matches TRBD2 (5 bases). V lost 1 base, J lost 5 bases, and 20 bases lay in between. Germline assignment: CDR1 SGHNT and CDR2 YYREEE (reference sequence). The CDR3 spans 17 residues. Here the CDR3 DNA reads TGTGCCAGCAGCTTGCGGAGGTCGGGTTGGGCCATAGATACGCAGTATTTT. Encoded protein: CASSLRRSGWAIDTQYF.

The V gene is TRBV5-1, the J gene TRBJ2-3; TRBD2 agrees at 12 bases. The CDR3 runs 17 residues. Trimming removed 4 bases from V and 5 bases from J; junction bases left unmatched: 11. CDR1 SGHRS and CDR2 YFSETQ come from the germline V gene. The CDR3 sequence: CASSKLASGGAVDTQYF. In DNA form, the CDR3 reads TGCGCCAGCAGCAAACTCGCTAGCGGGGGGGCAGTAGATACGCAGTATTTT.

The chain is built from TRBV4-3 and TRBJ2-7; D unclear. This CDR3 is 13 amino acids long. V shed 1 base and J shed 6 bases, with 10 bases lying between them. Germline lookup yields CDR1 LGHNA and CDR2 YSLEER. The CDR3 here is CASSQVGVGEQYF. CDR3 nucleotide sequence: TGCGCCAGCAGCCAAGTCGGAGTGGGCGAGCAGTACTTC.

The chain couples TRBV5-6 to TRBJ1-2, with a possible D match to TRBD1 (5 bases). V shed 0 bases and J shed 2 bases, with 11 bases lying between them. Per germline, CDR1 SGHDT and CDR2 YYEEEE. This CDR3 comprises 15 residues. The DNA of the CDR3 is TGTGCCAGCAGCTTGGGAGAGGGGAGGAACTATGGCTACACCTTC. Its translation: CASSLGEGRNYGYTF.

The chain carries TRBV6-6 and TRBJ1-2; D remains ambiguous. This CDR3 has 12 residues. Deletions cut 0 bases from V and 7 bases from J, with 6 bases between. The germline gives CDR1 MNHNY, CDR2 SVGAGI (reference sequence). CDR3 loop: CASSYSEGGYTF. The DNA for the CDR3 is TGTGCCAGCAGTTACTCGGAGGGTGGCTACACCTTC.

J is TRBJ1-1 and V is TRBV10-2, with TRBD1 identical over 7 bases. The germline V gene has CDR1 WSHSY and CDR2 SAAADI. V was clipped by 6 bases and J by 1 base; unmatched bases: 2. This CDR3 spans 13 amino acids. For the CDR3, the DNA is TGCGCCAGCAGGACAGGGCCGAACACTGAAGCTTTCTTT. Translated, it gives CASRTGPNTEAFF.

The rearrangement uses TRBV18 and TRBJ1-2; no reliable D call. This CDR3 region has 12 residues. V was clipped by 9 bases and J by 5 bases, with 13 bases between them. Germline CDR1 and CDR2: KGHSH and LQKENI. CDR3 sequence: CASAVAEYGYTF. The CDR3 region has the DNA TGTGCCAGTGCGGTGGCAGAGTATGGCTACACCTTC.

The chain is built from TRBV18 and TRBJ2-1; 7 bases agree with TRBD1. This CDR3 has 13 amino acids. Germline CDR1 and CDR2: KGHSH and LQKENI. Trimming cost V 8 bases and J 4 bases; bases outside gene matches: 5. The DNA for the CDR3 is TGTGCCAGCACAATACAGGGGTACAATGAGCAGTTCTTC. Protein sequence: CASTIQGYNEQFF.

The rearrangement links TRBV28 to TRBJ1-2; D may be TRBD1 (5 bases). The CDR3 covers 14 residues. V gave up 3 bases and J gave up 5 bases, with 13 bases separating them. Per germline, CDR1 MDHEN and CDR2 SYDVKM. Here the CDR3 DNA reads TGTGCCAGCAGTTTGATGTTGGGGGGTTATGGCTACACCTTC. As protein: CASSLMLGGYGYTF.

V and J are TRBV19 and TRBJ1-2; weak D call: TRBD1 (6 bases). Germline V gene sequence: CDR1 LNHDA, CDR2 SQIVND (reference sequence). Trimming removed 5 bases at V and 2 bases at J, with 15 bases between. The CDR3 runs to 15 residues. CDR3 sequence: CASSPRTGLNYGYTF. As DNA, the CDR3 is TGTGCCAGTAGTCCGAGAACAGGGCTCAACTATGGCTACACCTTC.

This rearrangement joins TRBV29-1 to TRBJ1-1; D unclear. Germline V lookup: CDR1 SQVTM, CDR2 ANQGSEA. V was pared by 6 bases and J by 9 bases, with 17 bases between. This CDR3 is built from 12 residues. CDR3 nucleotide sequence: TGCAGCGTCCTCGACGACGGTCGAAAAGCTTTCTTT. Amino acid sequence: CSVLDDGRKAFF.

V and J are TRBV7-2 and TRBJ1-5, with D hard to call. Germline V lookup: CDR1 SGHTA, CDR2 FQGNSA. CDR3 size: 15 residues. The V gene lost 3 bases and the J gene lost 7 bases, with 16 bases spanning the gap. The CDR3 here is CASSFYSGGGQPQHF. CDR3 in DNA: TGTGCCAGCAGCTTTTACTCAGGTGGTGGGCAGCCCCAGCATTTT. Drawing the rest from reference TRBV7-2 and TRBJ1-5, the complete variable domain is GAGVSQSPSNKVTEKGKDVELRCDPISGHTALYWYRQSLGQGLEFLIYFQGNSAPDKSGLPSDRFSAERTGGSVSTLTIQRTQQEDSAVYLCASSFYSGGGQPQHFGDGTRLSIL.

This chain joins TRBV6-4 and TRBJ1-1, with 8 bases matching TRBD1. The CDR3 spans 15 residues. V was clipped by 6 bases and J by 2 bases; unmatched bases: 8. Germline V lookup: CDR1 MRHNA, CDR2 SNTAGT. CDR3 sequence: CASRPTGGFNTEAFF. The DNA for the CDR3 is TGTGCCAGCAGGCCAACAGGGGGATTTAACACTGAAGCTTTCTTT.

The chain links TRBV19 to TRBJ2-1, with D perhaps TRBD1 (5 bases). Trimming left V 6 bases short and J 9 bases short, with 18 bases between. From germline, CDR1 is LNHDA and CDR2 SQIVND (reference sequence). The CDR3 spans 14 residues. CDR3: CASSHTGGRGEQFF. In nucleotides, the CDR3 is TGTGCCAGTAGCCACACGGGCGGAAGGGGTGAGCAGTTCTTC.

This chain connects TRBV5-8 to TRBJ2-1; D might be TRBD1 (5 bases). Germline CDR1 and CDR2: SGHTS and YDEGEE. The V end was cut by 5 bases, the J end by 9 bases, with 21 bases between. The CDR3 is 15 amino acids. CDR3 sequence (DNA): TGTGCCAGCAGTTTTAAGGCCGCAGGGCGCAGTGAGCAGTTCTTC. Translated: CASSFKAAGRSEQFF.

This chain uses TRBV6-5 with TRBJ2-2; D gene unclear. The CDR3 has 14 amino acids. CDR1 is MNHEY and CDR2 is SVGAGI in the germline V gene. V lost 2 bases and J lost 1, with 5 bases in between. CDR3 nucleotides: TGTGCCAGCAGTTACGGCGGGAACACCGGGGAGCTGTTTTTT. Encoded protein: CASSYGGNTGELFF.

This chain joins TRBV11-2 and TRBJ2-5; TRBD1 might be the D (5 bases). The CDR3 loop spans 14 amino acids. Germline V gene data show CDR1 as SGHAT and CDR2 as FQNNGV. V lost 8 bases and J lost 4, with 17 bases in between. The CDR3 protein is CASAPGHPRETQYF. The CDR3 nucleotides read TGTGCCAGCGCTCCAGGGCACCCCCGAGAGACCCAGTACTTC. The whole variable domain, remainder taken from reference TRBV11-2 and TRBJ2-5, is EAGVAQSPRYKIIEKRQSVAFWCNPISGHATLYWYQQILGQGPKLLIQFQNNGVVDDSQLPKDRFSAERLKGVDSTLKIQPAKLEDSAVYLCASAPGHPRETQYFGPGTRLLVL.

A single count supports this clone. The chain recombines TRBV6-5 with TRBJ2-6; D unclear. Germline lookup yields CDR1 MNHEY and CDR2 SVGAGI. The length of the CDR3 is 14 residues. V was shortened by 2 bases and J by 0 bases, with 2 bases between the two germline ends. CDR3 sequence: CASSYNSGANVLTF. CDR3 nucleotides: TGTGCCAGCAGTTACAACTCTGGGGCCAACGTCCTGACTTTC.

V is TRBV7-6 and J is TRBJ1-1, with TRBD1 identical over 7 bases. In germline, CDR1 is SGHVS, CDR2 FNYEAQ. V was pared by 5 bases and J by 0 bases, with 9 bases of the junction left unmatched. The CDR3 runs to 16 residues. The CDR3 is CASSHDRDRMNTEAFF. In DNA form, the CDR3 reads TGTGCCAGCAGCCACGACAGGGATAGGATGAACACTGAAGCTTTCTTT. The whole variable domain, remainder taken from reference TRBV7-6 and TRBJ1-1, is GAGVSQSPRYKVTKRGQDVALRCDPISGHVSLYWYRQALGQGPEFLTYFNYEAQQDKSGLPNDRFSAERPEGSISTLTIQRTEQRDSAMYRCASSHDRDRMNTEAFFGQGTRLTVV.

This rearrangement joins TRBV23-1 to TRBJ2-7, with D possibly TRBD1 on 6 matching bases. TRBV23-1 is sorted into the ORF group, with uncertain function. V shed 7 bases and J shed 9 bases, with 19 bases lying between them. The CDR3 extends over 13 amino acids. CDR3 residues: CASTLGQSSGQYF. The CDR3 bases are TGCGCCAGCACCCTAGGACAGAGCTCCGGGCAGTACTTC.

V is TRBV5-1 and J is TRBJ1-1; no firm D call. Trimming cost V 1 base and J 0 bases, with 10 bases left between them. The germline V gene encodes CDR1 SGHRS and CDR2 YFSETQ. This CDR3 has 15 amino acids. CDR3 residues: CASSLIERMNTEAFF. CDR3 in DNA: TGCGCCAGCAGCTTGATTGAGAGAATGAACACTGAAGCTTTCTTT.

The chain employs TRBV7-2 and TRBJ2-1, with D perhaps TRBD2 (5 bases). Per the germline V gene, CDR1 is SGHTA and CDR2 is FQGNSA. Trimming took off 2 bases at V and 7 bases at J, with 21 bases between the two ends. The CDR3 is 17 residues long. Here the CDR3 reads CASSLPSLGGIRNEQFF. The CDR3 DNA reads TGTGCCAGCAGCTTACCTTCACTAGGCGGTATCCGTAATGAGCAGTTCTTC.

V gene TRBV7-6 combines with J gene TRBJ2-1; D not certain. This CDR3 contains 14 residues. Per germline, CDR1 SGHVS and CDR2 FNYEAQ. With 1 base removed from V and 6 bases from J, the gap between germline ends came to 10 bases. CDR3 nucleotides: TGTGCCAGCAGCTTAGAGAGTTTCGGCAATGAGCAGTTCTTC. It is translated as CASSLESFGNEQFF.

The gene calls are TRBV27 and TRBJ2-7; TRBD2 might be the D (6 bases). V was clipped by 6 bases and J by 6 bases, with 15 bases between them. This CDR3 is built from 13 residues. Germline assignment: CDR1 MNHEY and CDR2 SMNVEV (reference sequence). The CDR3 here is CASRLARKGEQYF. The CDR3 DNA sequence: TGTGCCAGCAGGCTAGCGCGAAAAGGCGAGCAGTACTTC.

In nucleotides, the CDR3 is TGTGCCAGCAGTTACAGGGGAGTGGACACTGAAGCTTTCTTT. Encoded protein: CASSYRGVDTEAFF. The chain joins TRBV6-5 to TRBJ1-1; tentative D call: TRBD1 (5 bases). Between the trimmed V and J ends, which lost 2 bases and 3 bases, there was a span of 10 bases. This CDR3 contains 14 residues. The germline V gene encodes CDR1 MNHEY and CDR2 SVGAGI.

The rearrangement uses TRBV28 and TRBJ2-3; D not certain. This CDR3 contains 13 residues. Germline V gene sequence: CDR1 MDHEN, CDR2 SYDVKM. V was clipped by 6 bases and J by 0 bases, with 7 bases between them. For the CDR3, the DNA is TGTGCCAGCAGCCACCCAAGCACAGATACGCAGTATTTT. Translation: CASSHPSTDTQYF.

The rearrangement joins TRBV7-9 to TRBJ2-7; D perhaps matches TRBD2 (5 bases). The CDR3 runs 16 residues. CDR1 and CDR2 from the germline V gene are SEHNR and FQNEAQ (reference sequence). V lost 5 bases and J lost 2, with 19 bases in between. CDR3 coding DNA: TGTGCCAGCAGCCACCGAGATAGCGTTCGACCCTACGAGCAGTACTTC. As protein: CASSHRDSVRPYEQYF.